What follows are 31 T cell receptor beta chains derived from one specimen sequenced in a study of spatial heterogeneity in lung cancer (dated by TCRdb to between 2018 and 2021). This sample's time point label indicates: sample taken at primary tumor resection. Whole RNA extracted from tumor and nontumor lung tissue, or from cryopreserved PBMC samples, was used for TCR sequencing without cell sorting. Receptor libraries were prepared by 5' RACE. Sequencing relied on a NextSeq 500. TCRdb cleaned the public reads at Q25 with fastp, built clones with MiXCR and kept in-frame beta chains. Entries that share a CDR3 protein sequence are merged under the most common genes and DNA. The sample table holds 6,500 to 9,000 distinct CDR3 sequences, of which 7.5% to 10% were seen once. Roughly half of the sample is in the top ten clones. The specimen was PBMCs, collected at surgery. The source of these receptors is a male donor with early-stage non-small cell lung cancer.

This clonotype was observed a handful of times. The library was prepared for alpha chains; this beta chain is a stray read, so its frequency means little. CDR3 sequence reads: CASSSGLEADTQYF. The DNA of the CDR3 is TGTGCCAGCAGCTCGGGACTAGAGGCAGATACGCAGTATTTT. V usage is TRBV2 and J usage is TRBJ2-3, with 8 bases matching TRBD2. The length of the CDR3 is 14 residues. Germline-derived CDR1 and CDR2 are SNHLY and FYNNEI. Losses at the gene ends were 6 bases for V and 4 bases for J; bases not matched to a gene: 6.

This clonotype was seen ten or more times. Sequence at one end of the junction differs from germline and may be a read error. Being off target in a library aimed at alpha chains, this beta chain has a size of little meaning. The CDR3 nucleotides read TGTGCCAGCAGCTTAGTACGACTAGAGAACGCCGGGGAGCTGTTTTTT. Residues: CASSLVRLENAGELFF. V is TRBV11-3 and J is TRBJ2-2; possible D gene TRBD2, 6 bases. Germline-derived CDR1 and CDR2 are SGHNT and YENEEA. This CDR3 is 16 amino acids long. The full variable domain, rest sourced from reference TRBV11-3 and TRBJ2-2, is EAGVVQSPRYKIIEKKQPVAFWCNPISGHNTLYWYLQNLGQGPELLIRYENEEAVDDSQLPKDRFSAERLKGVDSTLKIQPAELGDSAVYLCASSLVRLENAGELFFGEGSRLTVL.

This clonotype was found a few times. A library prepared for alpha chains yielded this beta chain as an off-target read; its size is of little meaning. This chain joins TRBV30 and TRBJ1-1, with a tentative D call TRBD1 (5 bases). CDR1 is GTSNPN, CDR2 SVGIG, per germline (reference sequence). Trimming took off 1 base at V and 5 bases at J, with 8 bases between the two ends. This CDR3 spans 12 amino acids. CDR3 in DNA: TGTGCCTGGAGTGAAGGGGAAACTGAAGCTTTCTTT. It specifies CAWSEGETEAFF. The full variable domain, completed using reference TRBV30 and TRBJ1-1, is SQTIHQWPATLVQPVGSPLSLECTVEGTSNPNLYWYRQAAGRGLQLLFYSVGIGQISSEVPQNLSASRPQDRQFILSSKKLLLSDSGFYLCAWSEGETEAFFGQGTRLTVV.

Sample share makes this clonotype medium-sized. A library prepared for alpha chains yielded this beta chain as an off-target read; its size is of little meaning. The chain uses TRBV19 and TRBJ2-3, with a tentative D call TRBD2 (5 bases). The V and J ends lost 5 bases and 7 bases respectively, with 10 bases between them. The germline V gene has CDR1 LNHDA and CDR2 SQIVND (reference sequence). The CDR3 consists of 12 residues. CDR3 sequence (DNA): TGTGCCAGTAGTCCAGCGGTGAATACGCAGTATTTT. Amino acid sequence: CASSPAVNTQYF. Variable domain in full (rest from reference TRBV19 and TRBJ2-3): DGGITQSPKYLFRKEGQNVTLSCEQNLNHDAMYWYRQDPGQGLRLIYYSQIVNDFQKGDIAEGYSVSREKKESFPLTVTSAQKNPTAFYLCASSPAVNTQYFGPGTRLTVL.

This clonotype has at least ten counts. A library made for alpha chains picked up this beta chain off target, so its size means little. The V gene is TRBV5-1, the J gene TRBJ2-1; 8 bases line up with TRBD1. The germline gives CDR1 SGHRS, CDR2 YFSETQ. The CDR3 length is 16 residues. J gave up 4 bases and V 0 bases, and 6 bases lay outside the gene matches. CDR3 loop: CASSLGQGRVYNEQFF. CDR3 nucleotides: TGCGCCAGCAGCTTGGGACAGGGGAGAGTTTACAATGAGCAGTTCTTC.

Remarks on this clonotype: This beta chain is off target for a library built for alpha chains, so its abundance means little. This chain links TRBV5-1 with TRBJ2-7, with TRBD1 as a possible D gene (6 bases). Trimming took 0 bases from V and 5 from J, leaving 15 bases between them. The CDR3 consists of 15 residues. Germline lookup yields CDR1 SGHRS and CDR2 YFSETQ. Written as DNA, the CDR3 is TGCGCCAGCAGCTTGGACGGCAGGGGCTGGGACGAGCAGTACTTC. Residues: CASSLDGRGWDEQYF.

Concerning this clonotype: Since it is a stray read in a library aimed at alpha chains, this beta chain has a size that is not meaningful. CDR3 DNA sequence: TGTGCCAGCAGCCAAGGACAAAGGTTTGAAAAACTGTTTTTT. Protein product: CASSQGQRFEKLFF. The J gene is TRBJ1-4, the V gene TRBV4-2; D unclear. The CDR3 consists of 14 residues. Germline CDR1 and CDR2: LGHNA and YNFKEQ. The ends were cut back, 1 base at V and 7 bases at J, with 10 bases in the middle.

This clonotype has a count of ten or more. This beta chain is a stray read from a library made for alpha chains; its abundance is not meaningful. The chain recombines TRBV7-3 with TRBJ1-1, with D perhaps TRBD1 (5 bases). Trimming removed 5 bases at V and 1 base at J, with 14 bases between. The CDR3 has 15 amino acids. CDR1 is SGHTA and CDR2 is FQGTGA in the germline V gene. CDR3 coding DNA: TGTGCCAGCAGCCAACGACACGGGGGGAACACTGAAGCTTTCTTT. Encoded protein: CASSQRHGGNTEAFF.

This clonotype was counted many times. The library was built for alpha chains, so this beta chain is an off-target read and its size means little. J is TRBJ1-2 and V is TRBV12-3 or TRBV12-4; maybe TRBD1 (5 bases). V dropped 3 bases and J dropped 7 bases, with 12 bases sitting between them. CDR3 length equals 13 residues. The DNA of the CDR3 is TGTGCCAGCAGTTTGGCGGGGACCAGTGGCTACACCTTC. Translated, it gives CASSLAGTSGYTF.

This clonotype was observed at least ten times. Since the library was made to target alpha chains, this beta chain is a stray read and its abundance is not meaningful. The V and J genes are TRBV7-3 and TRBJ2-2; 7 nucleotides line up with TRBD1. V shed 5 bases and J 0 bases; nucleotides not matched to a gene: 6. CDR1 and CDR2 (germline): SGHTA, FQGTGA. The CDR3 loop spans 16 amino acids. The CDR3 sequence is CASSPGQVANTGELFF. The CDR3 region has the DNA TGTGCCAGCAGCCCAGGACAGGTAGCGAACACCGGGGAGCTGTTTTTT.

In this sample, this clonotype turned up many times. Since the library was made to target alpha chains, this beta chain is a stray read and its abundance is not meaningful. The chain links TRBV11-2 to TRBJ1-1; 8 bases map to TRBD1. This CDR3 region has 14 residues. V lost 5 bases to trimming and J lost 4 bases; unmatched junction nucleotides: 6. The V gene's germline CDR1 is SGHAT and CDR2 FQNNGV. The CDR3 here is CASSDQGAVTEAFF. The CDR3 DNA reads TGTGCCAGCAGCGATCAGGGGGCCGTCACTGAAGCTTTCTTT.

This clonotype has at least ten counts. Since the library was made to target alpha chains, this beta chain is a stray read and its abundance is not meaningful. J is TRBJ2-2 and V is TRBV5-1; no definite D call. Trimming stripped 4 bases from V and 3 bases from J, with 10 bases between. Germline V gene sequence: CDR1 SGHRS, CDR2 YFSETQ. The CDR3 is made up of 14 amino acids. CDR3 DNA sequence: TGCGCCAGCAGCACACAAACGGACACCGGGGAGCTGTTTTTT. This gives the protein CASSTQTDTGELFF.

This clonotype was seen repeatedly, ten times or more. This beta chain is off target for a library built for alpha chains, so its abundance means little. The V and J genes are TRBV13 and TRBJ2-7; 7 positions match TRBD1. The V gene end was trimmed by 7 bases and the J gene end by 6 bases; junction bases not matched to a gene: 15. This CDR3 comprises 15 residues. Germline V gene data show CDR1 as PRHDT and CDR2 as FYEKMQ (reference sequence). CDR3 nucleotide sequence: TGTGCCAGCACACATAGAGTACAGACAGGGATCGAGCAGTACTTC. Translating it yields CASTHRVQTGIEQYF.

In its sample, this clonotype ranks as medium-sized. This beta chain was picked up by a library intended for alpha chains and is off target, so its count carries little meaning. J is TRBJ1-1 and V is TRBV10-3; tentatively, D is TRBD1 (6 bases). Deletions cut 11 bases from V and 2 bases from J, with 15 bases between. Germline CDR1 is ENHRY and CDR2 is SYGVKD. The CDR3 contains 13 residues. This chain's CDR3 is CAVVRGLNTEAFF. For the CDR3, the DNA is TGTGCCGTCGTCAGGGGCCTTAACACTGAAGCTTTCTTT.

This clonotype was seen many times. This beta chain is off target for a library built for alpha chains, so its abundance means little. This chain links TRBV12-3 or TRBV12-4 with TRBJ2-7; the match to TRBD2 covers 12 bases. J was trimmed by 3 bases and V by 6 bases; bases with no gene match: 3. The CDR3 spans 14 residues. This chain's CDR3 is CASSRLAGDYEQYF. The CDR3 DNA is TGTGCCAGCAGCCGACTAGCGGGAGACTACGAGCAGTACTTC.

This clonotype was counted between two and nine times. This beta chain is a stray read from a library made for alpha chains; its abundance is not meaningful. This chain joins TRBV10-2 and TRBJ2-1; D is perhaps TRBD2 (6 bases). The CDR3 runs to 13 residues. Germline values: CDR1 WSHSY, CDR2 SAAADI. The V end was cut by 7 bases, the J end by 8 bases, with 15 bases between. The CDR3 protein is CASKTGAIDEQFF. The CDR3, as DNA: TGCGCCAGCAAAACGGGAGCTATCGATGAGCAGTTCTTC.

This clonotype is classed as medium-sized. This beta chain came through as a stray read in a library set up for alpha chains, and its size says little. The CDR3 DNA sequence: TGTGCCATCCAGGGGACTAGCGGGTCCTACAATGAGCAGTTCTTC. Translation: CAIQGTSGSYNEQFF. V and J are TRBV10-3 and TRBJ2-1, with 12 positions matching TRBD2. Germline V lookup: CDR1 ENHRY, CDR2 SYGVKD. The CDR3 has 15 amino acids. With V trimmed by 8 bases and J by 1 base, 3 bases remained unmatched.

This clonotype ranks as medium-sized. With the library built for alpha chains, this beta chain is off target and its frequency is not meaningful. The rearrangement links TRBV20-1 to TRBJ1-1; D remains ambiguous. Trimming removed 5 bases at V and 7 bases at J, with 14 bases between. This CDR3 spans 12 amino acids. Germline-derived CDR1 and CDR2 are DFQATT and SNEGSKA (reference sequence). The CDR3 DNA is TGCAGTGCTCAGCGAGGCCCGCTTGAAGCTTTCTTT. Protein: CSAQRGPLEAFF.

In its sample, this clonotype was seen many times. As an off-target read in a library built for alpha chains, this beta chain has a frequency of little significance. The V and J genes are TRBV28 and TRBJ2-1, with 12 positions matching TRBD2. Losses at the gene ends were 6 bases for V and 2 bases for J; bases not matched to a gene: 8. Looked up from germline, CDR1 is MDHEN and CDR2 is SYDVKM. CDR3 length: 17 residues. The CDR3 here is CASSLRLAGGPYNEQFF. The CDR3 DNA sequence: TGTGCCAGCAGCCTAAGGCTAGCGGGAGGGCCCTACAATGAGCAGTTCTTC.

As to this clonotype: This beta chain is an unintended read in a library built for alpha chains; its size means little. The rearrangement joins TRBV5-4 to TRBJ2-5; 14 bases are a match to TRBD2. Germline values: CDR1 SGHNT, CDR2 YYREEE (reference sequence). V was pared by 4 bases and J by 4 bases, with 3 bases of the junction left unmatched. The CDR3 consists of 15 residues. Written as DNA, the CDR3 is TGTGCCAGCAGCGAGGGACTAGCGGGAGCAGAGACCCAGTACTTC. Residues: CASSEGLAGAETQYF.

At least ten counts were recorded for this clonotype. This beta chain was picked up by a library intended for alpha chains and is off target, so its count carries little meaning. The chain links TRBV29-1 to TRBJ2-5, with 8 bases identical to TRBD2. The CDR3 is 18 amino acids. Germline trimming cut 0 bases from V and 2 bases from J; bases unmatched to any gene: 14. Germline V lookup: CDR1 SQVTM, CDR2 ANQGSEA. The chain's CDR3 is CSVEDDNFSGSGQETQYF. The CDR3 nucleotides are TGCAGCGTTGAAGATGACAATTTCAGCGGGAGTGGGCAAGAGACCCAGTACTTC.

This clonotype showed up many times. This beta chain is an unintended read in a library built for alpha chains; its size means little. The chain couples TRBV5-1 to TRBJ2-7, with 8 bases matching TRBD1. This CDR3 has 15 residues. Germline V gene data show CDR1 as SGHRS and CDR2 as YFSETQ. The ends lost 4 bases at V and 6 bases at J; junction bases unmatched: 12. CDR3 amino acids: CASSSLQGALSEQYF. The CDR3 region has the DNA TGCGCCAGCAGCAGTCTCCAGGGGGCTTTGAGCGAGCAGTACTTC.

This clonotype was seen repeatedly, ten times or more. This beta chain turned up in a library designed for alpha chains; as an off-target read, its abundance says little. The V gene is TRBV7-8, the J gene TRBJ1-1; a possible D gene is TRBD1 (5 bases). Germline values: CDR1 SGHVS, CDR2 FQNEAQ. This CDR3 contains 12 residues. Trimming stripped 2 bases from V and 5 bases from J, with 6 bases between. The CDR3 reads CASSLRGTEAFF. The CDR3, as DNA: TGTGCCAGCAGCTTACGGGGGACTGAAGCTTTCTTT. Together with reference TRBV7-8 and TRBJ1-1, the CDR3 gives the full variable domain: GAGVSQSPRYKVAKRGQDVALRCDPISGHVSLFWYQQALGQGPEFLTYFQNEAQLDKSGLPSDRFFAERPEGSVSTLKIQRTQQEDSAVYLCASSLRGTEAFFGQGTRLTVV.

Judged by abundance, this clonotype is medium-sized. This beta chain is a stray read from a library made for alpha chains; its abundance is not meaningful. The genes are TRBV23-1 and TRBJ2-5, with D perhaps TRBD1 or TRBD2 (5 bases each). TRBV23-1 is an open reading frame, and its role is uncertain. The CDR3 contains 13 residues. The V end lost 4 bases, the J end lost 6 bases, and 12 bases lay between the germline ends. The CDR3 DNA reads as TGCGCCAGCAGTCCGATTCCGGGACAGACCCAGTACTTC. Its protein product is CASSPIPGQTQYF.

This clonotype appeared many times. Because the library targeted alpha chains, this beta chain is an off-target read whose size means little. The chain has TRBV5-1 and TRBJ2-5; TRBD2 might be the D (6 bases). The CDR3 length is 15 residues. V was trimmed by 4 bases and J by 1 base, leaving 14 bases between them. CDR1 is SGHRS and CDR2 is YFSETQ in the germline V gene. CDR3 protein: CASSAGTGPQETQYF. In nucleotides, the CDR3 is TGCGCCAGCAGCGCCGGGACTGGCCCCCAAGAGACCCAGTACTTC.

This clonotype was detected ten times or more. This beta chain is a stray read from a library made for alpha chains; its abundance is not meaningful. V and J are TRBV2 and TRBJ1-1; possibly TRBD1 for D (6 bases). V dropped 7 bases and J dropped 4 bases, with 22 bases sitting between them. Germline assignment: CDR1 SNHLY and CDR2 FYNNEI. The CDR3 is made up of 16 amino acids. The DNA for the CDR3 is TGTGCCAGCAAACGGGGGGCCCTAGGGCTGGGCACTGAAGCTTTCTTT. It translates to CASKRGALGLGTEAFF.

Turning to this clonotype: This beta chain is a stray sequence in a library constructed for alpha chains; its clone size is not meaningful. The rearrangement links TRBV11-1 to TRBJ2-3, with 10 bases identical to TRBD2. Germline assignment: CDR1 SGHAT and CDR2 FQDESV (reference sequence). V trimming: 2 bases; J trimming: 2 bases; junction bases outside the gene matches: 10. CDR3 size: 18 residues. CDR3 DNA: TGTGCCAGCAGCTTAATAGCGGGAGGCCGCCTATCCACAGATACGCAGTATTTT. It encodes CASSLIAGGRLSTDTQYF.

This clonotype was detected only a few times. For a library built for alpha chains, this beta chain is a stray read; little rests on its size. This sequence joins TRBV3-1 and TRBJ2-1, with 10 bases fitting TRBD2. The CDR3 has 17 amino acids. The V gene end was trimmed by 1 base and the J gene end by 4 bases; junction bases not matched to a gene: 7. CDR1 is LGHDT and CDR2 is YNNKEL in the germline V gene (reference sequence). The CDR3 DNA reads TGTGCCAGCAGCCAAGGAGCGGGAGGGGTAGGGTACAATGAGCAGTTCTTC. Translation gives CASSQGAGGVGYNEQFF.

This clonotype was seen ten or more times. Little can be read into the size of this beta chain, an off-target read in a library designed for alpha chains. The chain is built from TRBV27 and TRBJ1-4; D gene uncertain. The CDR3 contains 14 residues. The germline V gene encodes CDR1 MNHEY and CDR2 SMNVEV (reference sequence). V was cut by 4 bases and J by 12 bases, with 18 bases left in between. Here the CDR3 DNA reads TGTGCCAGCAGTTCTCTCCGGGAGGCCGTCGAACTGTTTTTT. This gives the protein CASSSLREAVELFF.

Concerning this clonotype itself: The library was built for alpha chains, so this beta chain is an off-target read and its size means little. V and J are TRBV3-1 and TRBJ2-7, with 11 bases identical to TRBD2. Germline lookup yields CDR1 LGHDT and CDR2 YNNKEL (reference sequence). J was trimmed by 0 bases and V by 1 base; bases with no gene match: 5. The CDR3 spans 17 residues. The CDR3 nucleotides read TGTGCCAGCAGCCAAGGGGCTAGCGGGAGGAGCTCCTACGAGCAGTACTTC. Translated: CASSQGASGRSSYEQYF.

This clonotype was recorded many times. This beta chain represents an off-target read in a library built for alpha chains; its size is of limited meaning. The chain combines TRBV2 with TRBJ2-1; D assignment may be TRBD1 or TRBD2 (6 bases each). The CDR3 sequence is 16 residues long. Germline V lookup: CDR1 SNHLY, CDR2 FYNNEI. Trimming took off 1 base at V and 1 base at J, with 11 bases between the two ends. CDR3 DNA sequence: TGTGCCAGCAGTGAAGGGCTAGGGGGGTCCTACAATGAGCAGTTCTTC. Translation gives CASSEGLGGSYNEQFF. Using reference TRBV2 and TRBJ2-1 for the parts outside the CDR3, the full variable domain is EPEVTQTPSHQVTQMGQEVILRCVPISNHLYFYWYRQILGQKVEFLVSFYNNEISEKSEIFDDQFSVERPDGSNFTLKIRSTKLEDSAMYFCASSEGLGGSYNEQFFGPGTRLTVL.